Listed below are T cell receptor beta chains from one sample, sequenced in a study of shared clonotypes between healthy human individuals. Some clones are missing from TCRdb's copy, which holds only in-frame ones; the method was immunoSEQ multiplex PCR. The data contain 550,000 to 850,000 clones, roughly 70% of them singletons. The specimen was memory CD4+ T cells sorted from blood. The receptors here all came from a woman in her twenties or thirties in good health. CDR3s include the opening cysteine and the closing phenylalanine or tryptophan. The order of the fields is J gene, V gene, CDR3 length, clone size, D gene, CDR3 DNA, CDR3 protein. A D gene is named only where the DNA matches it firmly. Where a row states a size, it is once, few, many or the class of an expanded clone; other rows omit it.

J gene: TRBJ2-7
V gene: TRBV7-9
CDR3 length: 18
clone size: few
D gene: .
CDR3 DNA: TGTGCCAGCAGCTTAAGTACAGGGAAGGCCCCCTCAACCTACGAGCAGTACTTC
CDR3 protein: CASSLSTGKAPSTYEQYF

J gene: TRBJ1-1
V gene: TRBV5-6
CDR3 length: 13
clone size: once
D gene: .
CDR3 DNA: TGTGCCAGCAGCCCGTGGACGGACACTGAAGCTTTCTTT
CDR3 protein: CASSPWTDTEAFF

J gene: TRBJ2-7
V gene: TRBV5-1
CDR3 length: 14
clone size: once
D gene: TRBD1
CDR3 DNA: TGCGCCAGCAGCGGGAGGACAGGGGGCTACGAGCAGTACTTC
CDR3 protein: CASSGRTGGYEQYF

J gene: TRBJ2-2
V gene: TRBV28
CDR3 length: 12
clone size: .
D gene: .
CDR3 DNA: TGTGCCAGCAGCTCCCGGGCCGGGGAGCTGTTTTTT
CDR3 protein: CASSSRAGELFF

J gene: TRBJ1-2
V gene: TRBV6-5
CDR3 length: 16
clone size: .
D gene: .
CDR3 DNA: TGTGCCAGCAGTTACTCGTCGACCGGGACAAAGTATGGCTACACCTTC
CDR3 protein: CASSYSSTGTKYGYTF

J gene: TRBJ2-5
V gene: TRBV11-2
CDR3 length: 14
clone size: .
D gene: .
CDR3 DNA: TGTGCCAGCAGCTTAGAGGCAGGGCAAGAGACCCAGTACTTC
CDR3 protein: CASSLEAGQETQYF

J gene: TRBJ2-2
V gene: TRBV5-1
CDR3 length: 15
clone size: .
D gene: TRBD2
CDR3 DNA: TGCGCCAGCAGCTTCGGACTAGCGAGTTCCGGGGAGCTGTTTTTT
CDR3 protein: CASSFGLASSGELFF

J gene: TRBJ2-1
V gene: TRBV28
CDR3 length: 15
clone size: .
D gene: TRBD2
CDR3 DNA: TGTGCCAGCAGGGGGGTAGCGGGATCCTACAATGAGCAGTTCTTC
CDR3 protein: CASRGVAGSYNEQFF

J gene: TRBJ1-1
V gene: TRBV6-1
CDR3 length: 12
clone size: few
D gene: .
CDR3 DNA: TGTGCCAGCAGAACACAGAACACTGAAGCTTTCTTT
CDR3 protein: CASRTQNTEAFF

J gene: TRBJ2-2
V gene: TRBV27
CDR3 length: 12
clone size: few
D gene: .
CDR3 DNA: TGTGCCAGCAGTCAACAAGCCGGGGAGCTGTTTTTT
CDR3 protein: CASSQQAGELFF

J gene: TRBJ1-5
V gene: TRBV19
CDR3 length: 15
clone size: .
D gene: TRBD1
CDR3 DNA: TGTGCCAGTCGGGACCGGGACAGCTTTACACAGCCCCAGCATTTT
CDR3 protein: CASRDRDSFTQPQHF

J gene: TRBJ1-2
V gene: TRBV27
CDR3 length: 15
clone size: .
D gene: .
CDR3 DNA: TGTGCCAGCAGTTTATCTTGGGCCGGGGGCTATGGCTACACCTTC
CDR3 protein: CASSLSWAGGYGYTF

J gene: TRBJ2-5
V gene: TRBV28
CDR3 length: 14
clone size: .
D gene: .
CDR3 DNA: TGTGCCAGCAATGGGAGGCAGCACCAAGAGACCCAGTACTTC
CDR3 protein: CASNGRQHQETQYF

J gene: TRBJ2-7
V gene: TRBV6-1
CDR3 length: 15
clone size: .
D gene: TRBD1
CDR3 DNA: TGTGCCAGCAGTGTCGGGACAGGCCTCTCCTACGAGCAGTACTTC
CDR3 protein: CASSVGTGLSYEQYF

J gene: TRBJ1-1
V gene: TRBV4-2
CDR3 length: 15
clone size: .
D gene: .
CDR3 DNA: TGTGCCAGCAGCCAACCTGGACAGCGGAACACTGAAGCTTTCTTT
CDR3 protein: CASSQPGQRNTEAFF

J gene: TRBJ2-4
V gene: TRBV5-4
CDR3 length: 13
clone size: .
D gene: .
CDR3 DNA: TGTGCCAGCAGAGCCCAGGGTTCTGACATTCAGTACTTC
CDR3 protein: CASRAQGSDIQYF

J gene: TRBJ2-4
V gene: TRBV6-1
CDR3 length: 16
clone size: .
D gene: TRBD1
CDR3 DNA: TGTGCCAGCAGTGCGCCTTGGACAGGCTCCAAAAACATTCAGTACTTC
CDR3 protein: CASSAPWTGSKNIQYF

J gene: TRBJ2-1
V gene: TRBV5-1
CDR3 length: 14
clone size: .
D gene: .
CDR3 DNA: TGCGCCAGCAGCTTAGCGCCTACCAACAATGAGCAGTTCTTC
CDR3 protein: CASSLAPTNNEQFF

J gene: TRBJ2-1
V gene: TRBV5-4
CDR3 length: 15
clone size: .
D gene: .
CDR3 DNA: TGTGCCAGCAGCCATAAGTGGACTCCATCCAGAGAGCAGTTCTTC
CDR3 protein: CASSHKWTPSREQFF

J gene: TRBJ1-3
V gene: TRBV5-1
CDR3 length: 17
clone size: once
D gene: TRBD1
CDR3 DNA: TGCGCCAGCAGCCCACAGACAGGGGGGAACTATGGAAACACCATATATTTT
CDR3 protein: CASSPQTGGNYGNTIYF

J gene: TRBJ2-7
V gene: TRBV5-4
CDR3 length: 15
clone size: .
D gene: .
CDR3 DNA: TGTGCCAGCAGCTTGTCGGGCCCGACCACCTACGAGCAGTACTTC
CDR3 protein: CASSLSGPTTYEQYF

J gene: TRBJ1-3
V gene: TRBV6-1
CDR3 length: 15
clone size: .
D gene: TRBD1
CDR3 DNA: TGTGCCAGCCGGGACAGCTCTTTCTCTGGAAACACCATATATTTT
CDR3 protein: CASRDSSFSGNTIYF

J gene: TRBJ2-1
V gene: TRBV10-1
CDR3 length: 14
clone size: .
D gene: .
CDR3 DNA: TGCGCCAGCAGCTTCTCGGGGAGCTACAATGAGCAGTTCTTC
CDR3 protein: CASSFSGSYNEQFF

J gene: TRBJ2-5
V gene: TRBV29-1
CDR3 length: 12
clone size: .
D gene: .
CDR3 DNA: TGCAGCGTGGACCGAGGCGAAGAGACCCAGTACTTC
CDR3 protein: CSVDRGEETQYF

J gene: TRBJ2-7
V gene: TRBV28
CDR3 length: 17
clone size: .
D gene: TRBD2
CDR3 DNA: TGTGCCAGCAGTTTCCCCAGGGTAGCGGGGAGCTCCTACGAGCAGTACTTC
CDR3 protein: CASSFPRVAGSSYEQYF

J gene: TRBJ1-2
V gene: TRBV9
CDR3 length: 15
clone size: once
D gene: .
CDR3 DNA: TGTGCCAGCAGCGGACACAGGTCCTATAACTATGGCTACACCTTC
CDR3 protein: CASSGHRSYNYGYTF

J gene: TRBJ1-1
V gene: TRBV5-1
CDR3 length: 16
clone size: .
D gene: TRBD1
CDR3 DNA: TGCGCCAGCAGCTTGGGGGGGACAGCAGTGAACACTGAAGCTTTCTTT
CDR3 protein: CASSLGGTAVNTEAFF

J gene: TRBJ2-7
V gene: TRBV5-4
CDR3 length: 13
clone size: once
D gene: TRBD1
CDR3 DNA: TGTGCCAGCAGCTGGGGACAGGGGAACGAGCAGTACTTC
CDR3 protein: CASSWGQGNEQYF

J gene: TRBJ2-7
V gene: TRBV5-1
CDR3 length: 16
clone size: few
D gene: .
CDR3 DNA: TGCGCCAGCAGCTTGTCATTCGGGGACTCTACCTACGAGCAGTACTTC
CDR3 protein: CASSLSFGDSTYEQYF

J gene: TRBJ2-3
V gene: TRBV15
CDR3 length: 15
clone size: .
D gene: .
CDR3 DNA: TGTGCCACCAGCACGCGGACTGAATCCGCAGATACGCAGTATTTT
CDR3 protein: CATSTRTESADTQYF

J gene: TRBJ2-1
V gene: TRBV11-2
CDR3 length: 17
clone size: .
D gene: TRBD2
CDR3 DNA: TGTGCCAGCAGCCCCCGGAGGGGGACTAGCGGGAGCTATGAGCAGTTCTTC
CDR3 protein: CASSPRRGTSGSYEQFF

J gene: TRBJ2-1
V gene: TRBV28
CDR3 length: 14
clone size: .
D gene: TRBD2
CDR3 DNA: TGTGCCAGCAGTTTACTAGCGGGAAGAAATGAGCAGTTCTTC
CDR3 protein: CASSLLAGRNEQFF

J gene: TRBJ1-2
V gene: TRBV28
CDR3 length: 12
clone size: .
D gene: .
CDR3 DNA: TGTGCCAGCAGGACAAGGCCCTATGGCTACACCTTC
CDR3 protein: CASRTRPYGYTF

J gene: TRBJ2-2
V gene: TRBV28
CDR3 length: 16
clone size: once
D gene: .
CDR3 DNA: TGTGCCAGCACCCCCGTGGCAGGTCTGAACACCGGGGAGCTGTTTTTT
CDR3 protein: CASTPVAGLNTGELFF

J gene: TRBJ2-1
V gene: TRBV5-5
CDR3 length: 18
clone size: once
D gene: TRBD2
CDR3 DNA: TGTGCCAGCAGCTTGGGCCCCGAGACTAGCGGGAGGGTTGGTGAGCAGTTCTTC
CDR3 protein: CASSLGPETSGRVGEQFF

J gene: TRBJ1-2
V gene: TRBV18
CDR3 length: 15
clone size: .
D gene: .
CDR3 DNA: TGTGCCAGCTCACCTTACCGGGACGCTAACTATGGCTACACCTTC
CDR3 protein: CASSPYRDANYGYTF

J gene: TRBJ2-7
V gene: TRBV2
CDR3 length: 12
clone size: .
D gene: .
CDR3 DNA: TGTGCCAGCAGTAGGGGGTTCTACGAGCAGTACTTC
CDR3 protein: CASSRGFYEQYF

J gene: TRBJ1-3
V gene: TRBV2
CDR3 length: 15
clone size: .
D gene: .
CDR3 DNA: TGTGCCAGCAGTGATGGGGACACCTCTGGAAACACCATATATTTT
CDR3 protein: CASSDGDTSGNTIYF

J gene: TRBJ2-2
V gene: TRBV10-2
CDR3 length: 15
clone size: many
D gene: .
CDR3 DNA: TGCGCCAGCAGTGATCGACAGGCCGACACCGGGGAGCTGTTTTTT
CDR3 protein: CASSDRQADTGELFF

J gene: TRBJ1-4
V gene: TRBV20-1
CDR3 length: 11
clone size: .
D gene: .
CDR3 DNA: TGCAGTGCCTTAGGCGGGTCGGAACTGTTTTTT
CDR3 protein: CSALGGSELFF

J gene: TRBJ2-5
V gene: TRBV15
CDR3 length: 16
clone size: .
D gene: TRBD2
CDR3 DNA: TGTGCCACCAGCACTGAGCGGGAGGGACTACAAGAGACCCAGTACTTC
CDR3 protein: CATSTEREGLQETQYF

J gene: TRBJ2-1
V gene: TRBV5-1
CDR3 length: 17
clone size: .
D gene: TRBD1
CDR3 DNA: TGCGCCAGCAGCCCTACAGGGGGCCGGGACAACCACAATGAGCAGTTCTTC
CDR3 protein: CASSPTGGRDNHNEQFF

J gene: TRBJ1-5
V gene: TRBV28
CDR3 length: 16
clone size: .
D gene: .
CDR3 DNA: TGTGCCAGCAGTCCCGCCGGGACATACAGCAATCAGCCCCAGCATTTT
CDR3 protein: CASSPAGTYSNQPQHF

J gene: TRBJ2-2
V gene: TRBV4-1
CDR3 length: 15
clone size: .
D gene: TRBD1
CDR3 DNA: TGCGCCAGCAGCCAAGCGGACAGGGACGGCGGGGAGCTGTTTTTT
CDR3 protein: CASSQADRDGGELFF

J gene: TRBJ1-4
V gene: TRBV14
CDR3 length: 17
clone size: .
D gene: .
CDR3 DNA: TGTGCCAGCAGCCAAACCTGGGAGACGGCTCTTAATGAAAAACTGTTTTTT
CDR3 protein: CASSQTWETALNEKLFF

J gene: TRBJ2-3
V gene: TRBV11-2
CDR3 length: 13
clone size: .
D gene: .
CDR3 DNA: TGTGCCAGCAGCTTTGAGCCACTGGATACGCAGTATTTT
CDR3 protein: CASSFEPLDTQYF

J gene: TRBJ2-7
V gene: TRBV2
CDR3 length: 13
clone size: .
D gene: TRBD1
CDR3 DNA: TGTGCCAGCGGGGGACAGGTTAATCTGGAGCAGTACTTC
CDR3 protein: CASGGQVNLEQYF

J gene: TRBJ2-5
V gene: TRBV5-8
CDR3 length: 16
clone size: .
D gene: TRBD2
CDR3 DNA: TGTGCCAGCAGCACATCTAGCGGGAGGGTTCAAGAGACCCAGTACTTC
CDR3 protein: CASSTSSGRVQETQYF

J gene: TRBJ2-2
V gene: TRBV6-4
CDR3 length: 14
clone size: .
D gene: TRBD2
CDR3 DNA: TGTGCCAGCAGTGATCACGCGGGAGCCGGGGAGCTGTTTTTT
CDR3 protein: CASSDHAGAGELFF

J gene: TRBJ2-4
V gene: TRBV4-3
CDR3 length: 16
clone size: few
D gene: .
CDR3 DNA: TGCGCCAGCAGCGAAAGCTACCTCACGAGGGGAAACATTCAGTACTTC
CDR3 protein: CASSESYLTRGNIQYF

J gene: TRBJ2-2
V gene: TRBV15
CDR3 length: 18
clone size: .
D gene: .
CDR3 DNA: TGTGCCACCTCCCCTCGACCGCGTAGCGGAGCGAACACCGGGGAGCTGTTTTTT
CDR3 protein: CATSPRPRSGANTGELFF

J gene: TRBJ1-6
V gene: TRBV2
CDR3 length: 17
clone size: .
D gene: .
CDR3 DNA: TGTGCCAGCAGTTCTGCAGGGGAGTGGGTGGGGAATTCACCCCTCCACTTT
CDR3 protein: CASSSAGEWVGNSPLHF

J gene: TRBJ1-5
V gene: TRBV7-2
CDR3 length: 14
clone size: .
D gene: .
CDR3 DNA: TGTGCCAGCAGCCGATCGAGGGACGGGGAGCCCCAGCATTTT
CDR3 protein: CASSRSRDGEPQHF

J gene: TRBJ2-5
V gene: TRBV5-1
CDR3 length: 15
clone size: once
D gene: .
CDR3 DNA: TGCGCCAGCAGCTTGGATCTCGGGGAATGGGAGACCCAGTACTTC
CDR3 protein: CASSLDLGEWETQYF